Listed here are 19 T cell receptor beta chains from one sample, sequenced in a study of T cells in Graves' hyperthyroidism and ophthalmopathy (dated by TCRdb to about 2019). Libraries were built with multiplex PCR. TCRdb lists the instrument as Illumina HiSeq 2000. The TCR beta CDR3 regions were amplified from the RNA transcripts. A first-round RT-PCR of the TCR CDR3 used the HTBI primer set with the Qiagen OneStep RT-PCR kit. In TCRdb, the public reads were trimmed at Q25 with fastp and aligned with MiXCR, with productive beta chains retained. CDR3 protein duplicates are merged, each entry listing the most common genes and DNA. The sample table lists under 450,000 distinct CDR3 sequences, around 14% of them with a count of one. Of the sample, roughly 8% falls within the top ten clones. Material: blood. The receptors come from a woman younger than 35 with Graves' hyperthyroidism.

This clonotype was seen ten or more times. The rearrangement links TRBV7-2 to TRBJ2-1, with 12 bases that match TRBD2. Per the germline V gene, CDR1 is SGHTA and CDR2 is FQGNSA. V dropped 5 bases and J dropped 3; count of bases not matched to a gene: 2. The CDR3 is 15 amino acids. The CDR3 region is CASSRTSGVYNEQFF. CDR3 coding DNA: TGTGCCAGCAGCCGGACTAGCGGGGTCTACAATGAGCAGTTCTTC.

This clonotype has just a few counts. The rearrangement uses TRBV10-3 and TRBJ1-6; D remains ambiguous. There are 13 residues in the CDR3. V was clipped by 1 base and J by 7 bases, with 5 bases between them. Germline assignment: CDR1 ENHRY and CDR2 SYGVKD. CDR3 loop: CAISEFGNSPLHF. CDR3 bases: TGTGCCATCAGTGAGTTCGGAAATTCACCCCTCCACTTT.

This clonotype has ten or more counts. V and J are TRBV12-5 and TRBJ1-5; 7 nucleotides line up with TRBD1. Germline CDR1 and CDR2: LGHNT and FRNRAP. The CDR3 runs to 14 residues. V lost 7 bases, J lost 4 bases, and 7 bases stayed unmatched. CDR3 DNA: TGTGCTAGTGAGGGGCAGGGGGGGAATCAGCCCCAGCATTTT. It codes for CASEGQGGNQPQHF.

There are many counts of this clonotype. The gene calls are TRBV27 and TRBJ2-5; D possibly uses TRBD1 or TRBD2 (5 bases each). V gave up 6 bases and J gave up 2 bases, with 13 bases separating them. Per the germline V gene, CDR1 is MNHEY and CDR2 is SMNVEV (reference sequence). The CDR3 is 14 amino acids. The CDR3: CASSRGAGQETQYF. CDR3 in DNA: TGTGCCAGCAGCCGAGGGGCAGGGCAAGAGACCCAGTACTTC.

This clonotype was detected ten times or more. This chain links TRBV6-5 with TRBJ2-1, with 7 nucleotides matching TRBD1. V trimming: 1 base; J trimming: 6 bases; junction bases outside the gene matches: 6. The V gene's germline CDR1 is MNHEY and CDR2 SVGAGI. This CDR3 is built from 15 residues. CDR3 sequence (DNA): TGTGCCAGCAGTTACTTCGGACAGGTCGGCAATGAGCAGTTCTTC. It translates to CASSYFGQVGNEQFF.

J is TRBJ1-6 and V is TRBV3-1; 10 bases agree with TRBD1. CDR1 is LGHDT and CDR2 is YNNKEL in the germline V gene (reference sequence). The CDR3 is 16 amino acids. J lost 8 bases, V lost 4 bases, and 8 bases had no gene match. The CDR3 here is CASSPHPGQGHSPLHF. The DNA for the CDR3 is TGTGCCAGCAGCCCCCATCCGGGACAGGGGCATTCACCCCTCCACTTT.

This clonotype was counted ten times or more. The rearrangement uses TRBV13 and TRBJ2-7; TRBD1 aligns across 12 bases. From germline, CDR1 is PRHDT and CDR2 FYEKMQ (reference sequence). After removal of 5 bases from V and 7 bases from J, the junction contained 6 bases not matched to a gene. The CDR3 is made up of 14 amino acids. CDR3 nucleotide sequence: TGTGCCAGCAGCCGGGGACAGGGGGCATGGGAGCAGTACTTC. Its translation is CASSRGQGAWEQYF.

There are many counts of this clonotype. CDR3: CASSQDKLRVNTEAFF. As DNA, the CDR3 is TGTGCCAGCAGCCAAGATAAGTTACGGGTGAACACTGAAGCTTTCTTT. The genes are TRBV4-2 and TRBJ1-1; D remains ambiguous. V lost 0 bases to trimming and J lost 0 bases, with 11 bases between them. The CDR3 runs to 16 residues. Germline values: CDR1 LGHNA, CDR2 YNFKEQ.

This clonotype was detected only a few times. The chain uses TRBV19 and TRBJ2-1, with D maybe TRBD2 (5 bases). The CDR3 length is 15 residues. Looked up from germline, CDR1 is LNHDA and CDR2 is SQIVND (reference sequence). Between the trimmed V and J ends, which lost 5 bases and 1 base, there was a span of 12 bases. CDR3 nucleotides: TGTGCCAGTAGTGTAGGACGGGGATCCTACAATGAGCAGTTCTTC. Its protein product is CASSVGRGSYNEQFF.

This clonotype was observed a handful of times. It may be a read error: a sequence one base away is much more abundant. CDR3 DNA: TGTGCCAGCAGCCAAGGAGCGGAGAATGAGCAGTTCTTC. This translates into CASSQGAENEQFF. J is TRBJ2-1 and V is TRBV3-1; D possibly corresponds to TRBD2 (5 bases). V was trimmed by 1 base and J by 7 bases, leaving 8 bases between them. Germline CDR1 LGHDT, CDR2 YNNKEL (reference sequence). The CDR3 extends over 13 amino acids.

This clonotype was picked up many times. The chain combines TRBV24-1 with TRBJ2-5, with 13 bases fitting TRBD2. CDR3 size: 19 residues. The germline V gene has CDR1 KGHDR and CDR2 SFDVKD. The V gene end was trimmed by 3 bases and the J gene end by 5 bases; junction bases not matched to a gene: 14. The CDR3 coding sequence is TGTGCCACCAGTGATCGATCCTCCGGGACTAGCGGGATACAGGAGACCCAGTACTTC. Its protein product is CATSDRSSGTSGIQETQYF.

In its sample, this clonotype was seen many times. V gene TRBV5-1 combines with J gene TRBJ2-3; no clear D. Germline V gives CDR1 SGHRS, CDR2 YFSETQ. The CDR3 contains 15 residues. The ends were cut back, 4 bases at V and 0 bases at J, with 12 bases in the middle. This CDR3 is CASSVSLTSTDTQYF. CDR3 in DNA: TGCGCCAGCAGCGTATCACTTACTAGCACAGATACGCAGTATTTT.

In its sample, this clonotype was seen many times. The chain carries TRBV5-6 and TRBJ1-4; D is ambiguous. V was clipped by 1 base and J by 7 bases, with 11 bases between them. CDR1 is SGHDT, CDR2 YYEEEE, per germline. CDR3 length: 14 amino acids. The CDR3, as DNA: TGTGCCAGCAGCTTGTTAGCCAACAGTGAAAAACTGTTTTTT. It is translated as CASSLLANSEKLFF.

This clonotype was seen a handful of times. The chain couples TRBV28 to TRBJ1-6; 9 bases map to TRBD1. The CDR3 is 15 residues long. J was trimmed by 4 bases and V by 6 bases; bases with no gene match: 4. The germline V gene has CDR1 MDHEN and CDR2 SYDVKM. DNA for the CDR3: TGTGCCAGCAGCGCGACAGGGGGTTATAATTCACCCCTCCACTTT. Residues: CASSATGGYNSPLHF.

This clonotype was seen ten or more times. The chain has TRBV12-3 or TRBV12-4 and TRBJ2-1, with 9 bases identical to TRBD2. Trimming cost V 5 bases and J 0 bases; bases outside gene matches: 5. The CDR3 sequence is 16 residues long. The CDR3 region has the DNA TGTGCCAGCAGTCAGACTAGCGGATTCTCCTACAATGAGCAGTTCTTC. Its translation: CASSQTSGFSYNEQFF.

This clonotype was seen a handful of times. CDR3 loop: CSARIGNYGYTF. The CDR3, as DNA: TGCAGTGCTAGAATCGGGAACTATGGCTACACCTTC. V gene TRBV20-1 combines with J gene TRBJ1-2, with D unresolved. The CDR3 loop spans 12 amino acids. V was shortened by 2 bases and J by 2 bases, with 6 bases between the two germline ends. Per the germline V gene, CDR1 is DFQATT and CDR2 is SNEGSKA (reference sequence).

The chain couples TRBV4-1 to TRBJ2-2; D is perhaps TRBD1 or TRBD2 (5 bases each). Deletions cut 8 bases from V and 2 bases from J, with 12 bases between. CDR3 length: 14 residues. Germline CDR1 MGHRA, CDR2 YSYEKL. The CDR3 DNA reads as TGCGCCAGCGGCCGGGACGGAAACACCGGGGAGCTGTTTTTT. As protein: CASGRDGNTGELFF.

This clonotype showed up many times. This chain connects TRBV19 to TRBJ2-3; D uncertain. Trimming removed 9 bases at V and 2 bases at J, with 9 bases between. The CDR3 contains 12 residues. The V gene's germline CDR1 is LNHDA and CDR2 SQIVND (reference sequence). CDR3 region: CASSPATDTQYF. CDR3 DNA: TGTGCCAGCTCACCAGCCACAGATACGCAGTATTTT.

This clonotype was detected ten times or more. The chain couples TRBV11-2 to TRBJ2-1; 10 bases are shared with TRBD2. The germline V gene has CDR1 SGHAT and CDR2 FQNNGV. V dropped 4 bases and J dropped 5; count of bases not matched to a gene: 5. The CDR3 length is 15 residues. The CDR3 coding sequence is TGTGCCAGCAGCTCTAAGCGGGAGGGGAACAATGAGCAGTTCTTC. It translates to CASSSKREGNNEQFF.